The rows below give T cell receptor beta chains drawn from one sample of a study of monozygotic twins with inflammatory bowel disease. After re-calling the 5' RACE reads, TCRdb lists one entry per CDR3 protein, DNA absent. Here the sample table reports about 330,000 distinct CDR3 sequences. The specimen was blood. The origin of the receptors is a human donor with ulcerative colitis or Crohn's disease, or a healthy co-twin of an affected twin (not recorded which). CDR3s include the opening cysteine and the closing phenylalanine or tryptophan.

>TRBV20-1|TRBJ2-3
CSATRGGNTDTQYF
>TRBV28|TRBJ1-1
CATWDAPTTEAFF
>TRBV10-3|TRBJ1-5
CAISEQGEGQPQHF
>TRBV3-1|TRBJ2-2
CASSQRTVNTGELFF
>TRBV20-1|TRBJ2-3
CSARLAGGPPDTQYF
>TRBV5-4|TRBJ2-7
CASSSMLTGSPYEQYF
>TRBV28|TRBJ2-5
CASSLLRGQTQYF
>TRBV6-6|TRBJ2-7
CASSYPGQGGEQYF
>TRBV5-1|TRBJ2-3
CASSSGGGSTDTQYF
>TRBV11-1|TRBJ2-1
CASSLGSTRTSGGADNEQFF
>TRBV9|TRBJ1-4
CASSKATNEKLFF
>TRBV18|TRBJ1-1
CASSPGQPNTEAFF
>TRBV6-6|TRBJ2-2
CASSYFQTTGELFF
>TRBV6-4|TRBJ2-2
CASSDRPGTGELFF
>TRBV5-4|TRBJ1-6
CASSFGQGGNNSPLHF
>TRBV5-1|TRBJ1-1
CASSLTGWDTEAFF
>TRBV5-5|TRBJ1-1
CASSRTGFLFSGNTEAFF
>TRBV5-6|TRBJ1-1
CASSSYRLWRDSVFHTEAFF
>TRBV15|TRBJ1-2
CATSRDPQGYGYTF
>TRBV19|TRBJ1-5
CASSRLSGQEQPQHF
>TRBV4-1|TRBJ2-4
CASSHPPGDRGNIQYF
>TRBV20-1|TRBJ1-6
CSARDHGWDRGRSPLHF
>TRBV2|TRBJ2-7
CASSEEGRYEQYF
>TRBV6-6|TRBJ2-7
CASRKTLEREQYF
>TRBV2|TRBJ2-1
CASRASGGSYNEQFF
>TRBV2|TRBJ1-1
CASYALAGPTVGSEAFF
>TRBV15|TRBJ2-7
CATSRGPGQESYEQYF
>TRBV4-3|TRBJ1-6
CASSQASGVNSPLHF
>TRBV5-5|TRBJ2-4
CASSLEGQGAIQYF
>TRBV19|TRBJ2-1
CASSIEGLNYNEQFF
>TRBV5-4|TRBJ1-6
CASSLRGLGSPLHF
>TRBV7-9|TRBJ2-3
CASSLVGADTQYF
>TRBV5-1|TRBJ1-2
CASSQGQGSDGYTF
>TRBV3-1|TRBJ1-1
CASTQGSTWNRITEAFF
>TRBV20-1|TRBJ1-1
CSASFFRKGMIAMNTEAFF
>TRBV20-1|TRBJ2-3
CSGPPFKDTQYF
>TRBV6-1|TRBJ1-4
CASGTGPSTNEKLFF
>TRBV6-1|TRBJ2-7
CASSEAFGGLAGAREQYF
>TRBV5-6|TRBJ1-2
CASSLNHRALYGYTF
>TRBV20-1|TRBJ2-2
CSAEGQVSGELFF
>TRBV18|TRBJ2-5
CASSRSQETQYF
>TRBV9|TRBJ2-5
CASSVGLETGTQYF